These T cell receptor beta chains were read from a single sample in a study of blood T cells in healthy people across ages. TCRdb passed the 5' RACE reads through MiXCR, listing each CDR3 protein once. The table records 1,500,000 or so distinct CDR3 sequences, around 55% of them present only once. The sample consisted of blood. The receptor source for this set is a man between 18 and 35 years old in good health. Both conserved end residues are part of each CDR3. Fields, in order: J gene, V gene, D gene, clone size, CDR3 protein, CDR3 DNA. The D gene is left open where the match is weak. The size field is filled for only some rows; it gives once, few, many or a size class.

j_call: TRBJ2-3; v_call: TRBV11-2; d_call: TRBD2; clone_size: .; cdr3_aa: CASSLSPGGDTQYF; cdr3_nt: TGTGCCAGCAGCTTATCTCCGGGAGGAGATACGCAGTATTTT
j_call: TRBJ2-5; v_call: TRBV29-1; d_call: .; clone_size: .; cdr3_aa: CSVELWGETQYF; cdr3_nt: TGCAGCGTTGAATTGTGGGGGGAGACCCAGTACTTC
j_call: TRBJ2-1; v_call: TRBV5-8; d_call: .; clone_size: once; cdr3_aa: CASSLFTLRNLSGEQFF; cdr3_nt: TGTGCCAGCAGCTTGTTTACTTTACGGAACTTAAGCGGGGAGCAGTTCTTC
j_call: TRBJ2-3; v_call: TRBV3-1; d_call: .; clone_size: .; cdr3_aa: CASSPHAQGDTQYF; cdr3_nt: TGTGCCAGCAGCCCCCACGCCCAAGGAGATACGCAGTATTTT
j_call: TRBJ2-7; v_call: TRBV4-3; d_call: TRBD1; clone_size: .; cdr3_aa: CASSPGQGLTYEQYF; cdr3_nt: TGCGCCAGCAGCCCGGGACAGGGGCTAACCTACGAGCAGTACTTC
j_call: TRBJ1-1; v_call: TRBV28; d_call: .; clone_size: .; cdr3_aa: CASSLRGLDTEAFF; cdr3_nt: TGTGCCAGCAGTCTGAGGGGCCTGGACACTGAAGCTTTCTTT
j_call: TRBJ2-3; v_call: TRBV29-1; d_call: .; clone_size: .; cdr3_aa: CSVEDSGSLTDTQYF; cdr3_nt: TGCAGCGTTGAAGATAGCGGCTCCCTAACAGATACGCAGTATTTT
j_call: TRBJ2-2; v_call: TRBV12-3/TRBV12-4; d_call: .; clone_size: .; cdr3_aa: CASGRSQGWGTGELFF; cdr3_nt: TGTGCCAGTGGAAGGTCCCAAGGTTGGGGAACCGGGGAGCTGTTTTTT
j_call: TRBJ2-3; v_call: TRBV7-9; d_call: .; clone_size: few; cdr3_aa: CASSLRVQGLNGTQYF; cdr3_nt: TGTGCCAGCAGCTTAAGGGTGCAGGGCTTGAACGGAACGCAGTATTTT
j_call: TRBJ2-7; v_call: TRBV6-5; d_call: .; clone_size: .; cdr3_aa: CASSQGFPYEQYF; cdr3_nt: TGTGCCAGCAGCCAGGGTTTCCCCTACGAGCAGTACTTC
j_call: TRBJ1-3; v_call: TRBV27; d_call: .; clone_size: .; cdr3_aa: CASSFEGRPGNTIYF; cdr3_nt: TGTGCCAGCAGTTTTGAGGGGCGACCGGGAAACACCATATATTTT
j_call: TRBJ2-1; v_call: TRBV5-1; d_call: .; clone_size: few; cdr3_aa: CASSDRTGTYNEQFF; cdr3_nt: TGCGCCAGCAGCGACCGAACCGGCACCTACAATGAGCAGTTCTTC
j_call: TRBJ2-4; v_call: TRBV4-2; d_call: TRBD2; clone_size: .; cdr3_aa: CASSQDVTSGSYDQYF; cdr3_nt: TGTGCCAGCAGCCAAGATGTCACTAGCGGGAGTTACGATCAGTACTTC
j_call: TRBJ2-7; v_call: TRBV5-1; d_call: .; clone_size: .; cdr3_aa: CASSSRQYGGEQYF; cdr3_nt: TGCGCCAGCAGCTCAAGACAGTATGGGGGAGAGCAGTACTTC
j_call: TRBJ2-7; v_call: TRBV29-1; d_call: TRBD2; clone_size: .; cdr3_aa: CSVGLAGTTDEQYF; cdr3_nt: TGCAGCGTCGGACTAGCGGGGACGACCGACGAGCAGTACTTC
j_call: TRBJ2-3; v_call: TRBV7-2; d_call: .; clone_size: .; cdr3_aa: CASSLALSGTDTQYF; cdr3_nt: TGTGCCAGCAGCTTAGCGCTAAGTGGGACAGATACGCAGTATTTT
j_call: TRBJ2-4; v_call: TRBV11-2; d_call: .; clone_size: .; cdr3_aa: CASSVEVGDEQYF; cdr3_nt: TGTGCCAGCAGCGTAGAGGTGGGAGATGAGCAGTACTTC
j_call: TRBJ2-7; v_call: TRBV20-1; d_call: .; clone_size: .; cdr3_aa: CSARLDSSYNEQYF; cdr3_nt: TGCAGTGCTAGATTGGATAGCTCGTACAATGAGCAGTACTTC
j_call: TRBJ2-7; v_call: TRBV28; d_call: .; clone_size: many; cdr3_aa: CASHGTPRWEQYF; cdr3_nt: TGTGCCAGCCACGGGACCCCACGTTGGGAGCAGTACTTC
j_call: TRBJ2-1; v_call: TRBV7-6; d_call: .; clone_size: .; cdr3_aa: CASSLAGVHNEQFF; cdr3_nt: TGTGCCAGCAGCTTAGCGGGAGTACACAATGAGCAGTTCTTC
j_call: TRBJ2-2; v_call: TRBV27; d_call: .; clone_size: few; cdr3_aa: CASTGNTGELFF; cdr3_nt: TGTGCCAGCACAGGGAACACCGGGGAGCTGTTTTTT
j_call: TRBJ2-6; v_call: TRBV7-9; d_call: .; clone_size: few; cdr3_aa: CASSLVGRSVANVLTF; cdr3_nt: TGTGCCAGCAGCTTAGTCGGGCGGAGCGTAGCCAACGTCCTGACTTTC
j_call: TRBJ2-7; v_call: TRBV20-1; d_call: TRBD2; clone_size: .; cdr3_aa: CSALKREAYEQYF; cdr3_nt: TGCAGTGCTCTTAAGCGGGAGGCATACGAGCAGTACTTC
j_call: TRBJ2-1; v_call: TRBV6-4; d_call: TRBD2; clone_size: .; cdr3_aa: CASSDTRLAGGQYEQFF; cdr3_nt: TGTGCCAGCAGTGACACCCGACTAGCGGGGGGGCAATATGAGCAGTTCTTC
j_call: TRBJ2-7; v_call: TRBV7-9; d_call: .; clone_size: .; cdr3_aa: CASSSPRGLVYEQYF; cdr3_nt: TGTGCCAGCAGTTCCCCCCGAGGGCTAGTTTACGAGCAGTACTTC
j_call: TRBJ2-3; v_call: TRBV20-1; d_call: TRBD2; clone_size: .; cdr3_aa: CSARGRAGGLPDTQYF; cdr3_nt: TGCAGTGCTAGAGGGCGGGCGGGAGGTCTCCCAGATACGCAGTATTTT
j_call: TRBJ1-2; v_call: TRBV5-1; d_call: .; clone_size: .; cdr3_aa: CASSSHRGSGGYTF; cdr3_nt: TGCGCCAGCTCCTCCCATCGGGGATCAGGTGGCTACACCTTC
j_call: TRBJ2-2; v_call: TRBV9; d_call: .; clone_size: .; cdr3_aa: CASSPLELVVITGELFF; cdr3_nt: TGTGCCAGCAGCCCCTTGGAACTAGTAGTAATCACCGGGGAGCTGTTTTTT
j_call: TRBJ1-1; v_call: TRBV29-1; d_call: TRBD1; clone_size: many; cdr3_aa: CSVVDRGPNTEAFF; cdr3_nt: TGCAGCGTTGTCGACAGGGGGCCGAACACTGAAGCTTTCTTT
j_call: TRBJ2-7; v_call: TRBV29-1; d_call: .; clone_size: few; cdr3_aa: CSVASDYEQYF; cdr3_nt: TGCAGCGTTGCAAGCGACTACGAGCAGTACTTC
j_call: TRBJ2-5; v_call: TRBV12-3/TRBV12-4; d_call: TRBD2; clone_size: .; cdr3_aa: CASSPSGPQETQYF; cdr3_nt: TGTGCCAGCAGTCCTAGCGGACCCCAAGAGACCCAGTACTTC
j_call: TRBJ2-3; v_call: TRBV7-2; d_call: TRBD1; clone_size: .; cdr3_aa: CASSLEGTGFSTDTQYF; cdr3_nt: TGTGCCAGCAGCTTAGAAGGGACAGGTTTTTCCACAGATACGCAGTATTTT
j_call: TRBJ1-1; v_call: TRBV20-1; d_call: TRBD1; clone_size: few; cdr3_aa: CSARDSTGVPEAFF; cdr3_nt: TGCAGTGCTAGAGATAGTACAGGGGTGCCTGAAGCTTTCTTT
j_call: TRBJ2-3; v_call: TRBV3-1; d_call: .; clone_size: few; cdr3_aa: CASSQYQGSTDTQYF; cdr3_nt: TGTGCCAGCAGCCAATACCAGGGGAGCACAGATACGCAGTATTTT
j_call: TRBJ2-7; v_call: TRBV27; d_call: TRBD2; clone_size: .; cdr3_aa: CASSLSGGLAYEQYF; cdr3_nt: TGTGCCAGCAGTTTAAGCGGGGGTCTCGCCTACGAGCAGTACTTC
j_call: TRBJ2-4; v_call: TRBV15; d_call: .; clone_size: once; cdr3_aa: CATSRDPAKNIQYF; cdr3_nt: TGTGCCACCAGCAGAGATCCGGCCAAAAACATTCAGTACTTC
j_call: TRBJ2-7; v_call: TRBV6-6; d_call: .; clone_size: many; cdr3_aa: CASSYRDGYEQYF; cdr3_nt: TGTGCCAGCAGTTATAGGGACGGCTACGAGCAGTACTTC
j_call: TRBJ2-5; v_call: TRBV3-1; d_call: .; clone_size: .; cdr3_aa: CASSQDNQIKETQYF; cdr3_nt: TGTGCCAGCAGCCAAGATAACCAGATTAAAGAGACCCAGTACTTC
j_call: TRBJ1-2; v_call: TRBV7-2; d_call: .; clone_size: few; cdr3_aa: CASSLDPNYGYTF; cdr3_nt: TGTGCCAGCAGCTTAGATCCCAACTATGGCTACACCTTC
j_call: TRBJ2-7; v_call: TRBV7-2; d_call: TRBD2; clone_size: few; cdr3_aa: CASSFSAGGIYEQYF; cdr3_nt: TGTGCCAGCAGCTTTAGTGCGGGAGGGATATACGAGCAGTACTTC
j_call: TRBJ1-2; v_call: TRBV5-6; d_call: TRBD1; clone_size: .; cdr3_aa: CASSFPDRAYGYTF; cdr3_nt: TGTGCCAGCAGCTTCCCGGACAGGGCCTATGGCTACACCTTC
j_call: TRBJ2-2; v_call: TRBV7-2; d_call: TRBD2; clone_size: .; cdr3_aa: CASSQGLAVSTGELFF; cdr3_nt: TGTGCCAGCAGCCAGGGACTAGCGGTTTCCACCGGGGAGCTGTTTTTT
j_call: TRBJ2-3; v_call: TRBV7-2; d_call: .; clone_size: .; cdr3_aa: CASSLRQVFTDTQYF; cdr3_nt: TGTGCCAGCAGCTTAAGGCAGGTTTTCACAGATACGCAGTATTTT
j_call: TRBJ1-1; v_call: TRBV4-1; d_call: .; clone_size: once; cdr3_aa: CASSQGSGLTTEAFF; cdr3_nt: TGCGCCAGCAGCCAAGGTTCCGGCCTTACCACTGAAGCTTTCTTT
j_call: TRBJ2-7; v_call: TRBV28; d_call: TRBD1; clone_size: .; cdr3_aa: CASTTFGDREVYGEQYF; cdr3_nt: TGTGCCAGCACGACATTTGGGGACAGGGAGGTATATGGCGAGCAGTACTTC
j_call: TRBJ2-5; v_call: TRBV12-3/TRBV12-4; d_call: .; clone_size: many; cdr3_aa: CASSLTETQYF; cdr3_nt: TGTGCCAGCAGTTTAACCGAGACCCAGTACTTC
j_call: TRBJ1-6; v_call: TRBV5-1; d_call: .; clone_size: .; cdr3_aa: CASSLDLNKNSPLHF; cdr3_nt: TGCGCCAGCAGCTTGGATCTTAACAAGAATTCACCCCTCCACTTT
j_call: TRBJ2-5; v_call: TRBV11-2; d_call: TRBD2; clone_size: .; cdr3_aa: CASSLGGRAWETQYF; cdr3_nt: TGTGCCAGCAGCTTAGGCGGGAGGGCCTGGGAGACCCAGTACTTC